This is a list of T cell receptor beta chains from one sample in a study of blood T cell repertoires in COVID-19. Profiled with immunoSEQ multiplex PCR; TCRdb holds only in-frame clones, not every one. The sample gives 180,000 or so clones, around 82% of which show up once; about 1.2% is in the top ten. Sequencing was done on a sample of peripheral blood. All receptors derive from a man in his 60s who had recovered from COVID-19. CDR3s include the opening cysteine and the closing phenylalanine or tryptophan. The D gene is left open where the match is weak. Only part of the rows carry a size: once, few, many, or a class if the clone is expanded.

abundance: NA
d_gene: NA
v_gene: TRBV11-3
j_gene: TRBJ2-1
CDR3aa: CASSLVGGVPYNEQFF
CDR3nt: TGTGCCAGCAGCTTAGTGGGCGGGGTTCCCTACAATGAGCAGTTCTTC

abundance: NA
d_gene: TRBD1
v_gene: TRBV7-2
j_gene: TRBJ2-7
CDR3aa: CASSWTGTAYEQYF
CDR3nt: TGTGCCAGCAGCTGGACCGGGACAGCTTACGAGCAGTACTTC

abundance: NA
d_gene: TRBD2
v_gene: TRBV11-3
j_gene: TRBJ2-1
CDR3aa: CASSLGLAGGREQFF
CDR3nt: TGTGCCAGCAGCCTTGGACTAGCGGGGGGGCGTGAGCAGTTCTTC

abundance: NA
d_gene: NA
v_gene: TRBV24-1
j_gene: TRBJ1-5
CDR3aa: CATSFSYSNQPQHF
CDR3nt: TGTGCCACCAGTTTTTCCTATAGCAATCAGCCCCAGCATTTT

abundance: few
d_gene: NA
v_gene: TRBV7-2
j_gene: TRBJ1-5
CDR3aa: CASSLWTDSNQPQHF
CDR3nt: TGTGCCAGCAGCCTTTGGACTGATAGCAATCAGCCCCAGCATTTT

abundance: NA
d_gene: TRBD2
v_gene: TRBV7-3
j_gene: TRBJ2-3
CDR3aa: CASSTGLAVTDTQYF
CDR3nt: TGTGCCAGCAGCACGGGACTAGCGGTCACAGATACGCAGTATTTT

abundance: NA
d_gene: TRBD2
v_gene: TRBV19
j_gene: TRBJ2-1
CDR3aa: CASSQGGGALNNEQFF
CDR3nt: TGTGCCAGTAGCCAAGGCGGGGGGGCCCTTAACAATGAGCAGTTCTTC

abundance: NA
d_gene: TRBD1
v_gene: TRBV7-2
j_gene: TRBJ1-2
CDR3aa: CASRTGAVVANYGYTF
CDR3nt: TGTGCCAGCAGGACAGGGGCGGTCGTAGCTAACTATGGCTACACCTTC

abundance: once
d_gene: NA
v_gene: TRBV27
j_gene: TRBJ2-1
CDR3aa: CASSQYNEQFF
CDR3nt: TGTGCCAGCAGCCAATACAATGAGCAGTTCTTC

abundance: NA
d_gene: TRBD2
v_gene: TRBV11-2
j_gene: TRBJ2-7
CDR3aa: CASSPRAGGEQYF
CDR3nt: TGTGCCAGCAGCCCAAGAGCCGGGGGGGAGCAGTACTTC

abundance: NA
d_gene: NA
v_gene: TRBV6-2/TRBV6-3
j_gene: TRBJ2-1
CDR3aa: CASSYGTGLLSYNEQFF
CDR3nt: TGTGCCAGCAGTTACGGGACGGGACTCCTCTCCTACAATGAGCAGTTCTTC

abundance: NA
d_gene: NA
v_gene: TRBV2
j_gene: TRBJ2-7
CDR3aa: CASKLPGGAGSYEQYF
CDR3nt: TGTGCCAGCAAATTGCCGGGGGGCGCGGGCTCCTACGAGCAGTACTTC

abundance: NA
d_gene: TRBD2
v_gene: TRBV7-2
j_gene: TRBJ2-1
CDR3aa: CASSPSGAHYNEQFF
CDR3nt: TGTGCCAGCAGCCCTAGCGGGGCCCACTACAATGAGCAGTTCTTC

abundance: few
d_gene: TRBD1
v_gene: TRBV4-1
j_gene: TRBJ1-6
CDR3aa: CASSQDPRQGVMSSPLHF
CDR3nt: TGCGCCAGCAGCCAAGATCCCCGACAGGGCGTTATGAGTTCACCCCTCCACTTT

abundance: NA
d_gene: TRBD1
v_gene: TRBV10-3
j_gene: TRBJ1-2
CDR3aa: CAISDPGTGPYGYTF
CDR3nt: TGTGCCATCAGTGATCCTGGGACAGGACCCTATGGCTACACCTTC

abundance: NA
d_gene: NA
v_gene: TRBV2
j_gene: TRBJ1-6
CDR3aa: CASVLGRENSPLHF
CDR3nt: TGTGCCAGCGTCTTGGGCAGGGAAAATTCACCCCTCCACTTT

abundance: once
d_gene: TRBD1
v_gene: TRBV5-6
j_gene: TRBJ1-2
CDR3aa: CASSLAGTGLRGYTF
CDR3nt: TGTGCCAGCAGCTTGGCTGGGACAGGGCTACGTGGCTACACCTTC

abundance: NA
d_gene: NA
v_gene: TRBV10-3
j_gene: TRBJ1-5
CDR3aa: CAISGDIGNQPQHF
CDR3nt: TGTGCCATCAGCGGGGACATAGGAAATCAGCCCCAGCATTTT

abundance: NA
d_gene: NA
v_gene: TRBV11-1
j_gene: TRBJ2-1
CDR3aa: CASSLRPGDNEQFF
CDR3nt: TGTGCCAGCAGCTTAAGGCCAGGCGATAATGAGCAGTTCTTC

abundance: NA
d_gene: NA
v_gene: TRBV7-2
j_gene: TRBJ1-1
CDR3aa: CASSLSLDARTTEAFF
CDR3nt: TGTGCCAGCAGCTTAAGTCTAGATGCGCGCACCACTGAAGCTTTCTTT

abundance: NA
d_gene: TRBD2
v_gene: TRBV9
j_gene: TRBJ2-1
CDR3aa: CASSVGTTAESYNEQFF
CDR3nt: TGTGCCAGCAGCGTGGGGACTACCGCCGAGAGCTACAATGAGCAGTTCTTC

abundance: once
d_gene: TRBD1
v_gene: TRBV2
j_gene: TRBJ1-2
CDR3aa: CASRPGQGLYGYTF
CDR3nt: TGTGCCAGCAGGCCGGGACAGGGGCTCTATGGCTACACCTTC

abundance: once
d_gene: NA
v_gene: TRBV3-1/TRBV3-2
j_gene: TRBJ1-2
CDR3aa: CASSQDRHYGYTF
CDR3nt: TGTGCCAGCAGCCAAGACAGGCACTATGGCTACACCTTC

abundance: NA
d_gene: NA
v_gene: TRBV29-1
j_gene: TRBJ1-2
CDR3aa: CSVELANLEGRPGYTF
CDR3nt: TGCAGCGTTGAACTGGCTAACTTAGAGGGCCGTCCGGGCTACACCTTC

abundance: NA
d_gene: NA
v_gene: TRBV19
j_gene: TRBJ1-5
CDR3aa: CASSINKDYSNQPQHF
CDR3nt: TGTGCCAGTAGTATAAATAAAGACTATAGCAATCAGCCCCAGCATTTT

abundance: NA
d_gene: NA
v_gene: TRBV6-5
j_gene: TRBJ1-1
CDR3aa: CASTPGVSGYTEAFF
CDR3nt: TGTGCCAGCACCCCGGGTGTATCGGGGTACACTGAAGCTTTCTTT

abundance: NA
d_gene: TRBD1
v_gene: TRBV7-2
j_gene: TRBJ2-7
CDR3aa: CASSPPRGRRSYEQYF
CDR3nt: TGTGCCAGCAGCCCCCCCAGGGGGCGGAGGTCCTACGAGCAGTACTTC

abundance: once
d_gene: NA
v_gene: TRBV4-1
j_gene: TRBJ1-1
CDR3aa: CASSPPPTGAPREAFF
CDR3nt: TGCGCCAGCAGCCCCCCGCCAACTGGGGCGCCCAGAGAAGCTTTCTTT

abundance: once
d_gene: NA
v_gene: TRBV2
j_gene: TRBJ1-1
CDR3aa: CASSLTWNTEAFF
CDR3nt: TGTGCCAGCAGTCTTACATGGAACACTGAAGCTTTCTTT

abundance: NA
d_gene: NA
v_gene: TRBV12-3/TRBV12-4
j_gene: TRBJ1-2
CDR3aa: CASRGGNYGYTF
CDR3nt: TGTGCCAGCAGGGGCGGGAATTATGGCTACACCTTC

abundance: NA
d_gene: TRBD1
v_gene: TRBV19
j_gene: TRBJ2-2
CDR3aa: CASSSGQGVGTGELFF
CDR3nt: TGTGCCAGTAGTAGTGGACAGGGGGTAGGCACCGGGGAGCTGTTTTTT

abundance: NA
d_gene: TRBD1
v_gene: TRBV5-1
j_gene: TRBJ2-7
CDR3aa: CASRLTGQGYEQYF
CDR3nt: TGCGCCAGCAGATTAACGGGACAGGGATACGAGCAGTACTTC

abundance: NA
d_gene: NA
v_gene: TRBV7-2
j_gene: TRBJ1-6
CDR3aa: CASSLIQVDNSPLHF
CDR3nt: TGTGCCAGCAGCTTAATCCAGGTGGATAATTCACCCCTCCACTTT

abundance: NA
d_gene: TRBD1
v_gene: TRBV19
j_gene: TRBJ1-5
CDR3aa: CASSPRGTGPLAQPQHF
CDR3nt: TGTGCCAGTAGTCCCCGGGGGACAGGCCCATTGGCCCAGCCCCAGCATTTT

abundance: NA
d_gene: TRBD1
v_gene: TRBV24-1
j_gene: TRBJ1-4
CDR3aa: CATSDSGTVNEKLFF
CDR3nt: TGTGCCACCAGTGACTCCGGGACAGTCAATGAAAAACTGTTTTTT

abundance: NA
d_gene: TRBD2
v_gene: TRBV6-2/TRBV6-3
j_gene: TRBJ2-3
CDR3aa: CASSYGAGGPTDTQYF
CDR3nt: TGTGCCAGCAGTTATGGGGCGGGGGGGCCAACAGATACGCAGTATTTT

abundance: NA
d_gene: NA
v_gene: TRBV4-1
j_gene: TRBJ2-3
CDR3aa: CASSQRQESTDTQYF
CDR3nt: TGCGCCAGCAGCCAGAGACAGGAGAGCACAGATACGCAGTATTTT

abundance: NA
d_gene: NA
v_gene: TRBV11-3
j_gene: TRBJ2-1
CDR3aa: CASSPSIEVGSSYNEQFF
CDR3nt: TGTGCCAGCAGCCCCTCCATCGAGGTAGGGAGCTCCTACAATGAGCAGTTCTTC

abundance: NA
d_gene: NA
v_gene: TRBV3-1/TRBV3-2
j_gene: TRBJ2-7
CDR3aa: CASSQQTYEQYF
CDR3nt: TGTGCCAGCAGCCAACAGACCTACGAGCAGTACTTC

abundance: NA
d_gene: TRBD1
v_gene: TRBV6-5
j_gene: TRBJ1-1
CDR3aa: CASRAQGAPSEAFF
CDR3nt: TGTGCCAGCAGGGCCCAGGGGGCGCCCAGTGAAGCTTTCTTT

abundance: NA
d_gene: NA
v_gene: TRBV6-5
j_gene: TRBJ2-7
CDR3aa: CASSYSRQTYEQYF
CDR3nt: TGTGCCAGCAGTTACTCCAGGCAGACCTACGAGCAGTACTTC

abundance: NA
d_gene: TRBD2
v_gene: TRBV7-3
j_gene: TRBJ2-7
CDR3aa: CASSPPGGGMEQYF
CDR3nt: TGTGCCAGCAGCCCACCGGGGGGAGGGATGGAGCAGTACTTC

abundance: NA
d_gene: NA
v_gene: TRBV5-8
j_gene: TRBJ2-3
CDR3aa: CASSLGTGRADTQYF
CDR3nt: TGTGCCAGCAGCTTGGGGACAGGGAGGGCAGATACGCAGTATTTT